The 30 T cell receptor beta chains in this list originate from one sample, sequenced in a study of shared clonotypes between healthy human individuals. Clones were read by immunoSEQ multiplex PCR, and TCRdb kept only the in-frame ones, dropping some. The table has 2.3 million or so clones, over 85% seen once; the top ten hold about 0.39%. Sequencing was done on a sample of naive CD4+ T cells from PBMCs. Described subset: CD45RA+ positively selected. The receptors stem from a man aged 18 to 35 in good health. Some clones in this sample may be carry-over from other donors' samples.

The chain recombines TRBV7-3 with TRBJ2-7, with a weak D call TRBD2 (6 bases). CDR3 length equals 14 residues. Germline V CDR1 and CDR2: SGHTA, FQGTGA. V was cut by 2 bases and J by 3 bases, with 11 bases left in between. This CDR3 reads CASSLGSGGYEQYF. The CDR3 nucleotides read TGTGCCAGCAGCTTAGGTAGCGGTGGCTACGAGCAGTACTTC.

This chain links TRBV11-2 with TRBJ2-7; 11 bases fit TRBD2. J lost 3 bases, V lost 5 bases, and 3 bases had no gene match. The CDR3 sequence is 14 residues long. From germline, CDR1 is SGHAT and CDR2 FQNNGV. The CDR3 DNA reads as TGTGCCAGCAGCATAACTAGCGGGAGCTACGAGCAGTACTTC. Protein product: CASSITSGSYEQYF.

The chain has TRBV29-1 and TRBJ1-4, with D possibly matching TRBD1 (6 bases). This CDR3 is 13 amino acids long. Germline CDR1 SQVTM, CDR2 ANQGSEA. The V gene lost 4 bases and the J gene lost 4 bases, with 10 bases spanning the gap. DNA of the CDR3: TGCAGCGTTGTGGACAGCTATAATGAAAAACTGTTTTTT. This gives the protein CSVVDSYNEKLFF.

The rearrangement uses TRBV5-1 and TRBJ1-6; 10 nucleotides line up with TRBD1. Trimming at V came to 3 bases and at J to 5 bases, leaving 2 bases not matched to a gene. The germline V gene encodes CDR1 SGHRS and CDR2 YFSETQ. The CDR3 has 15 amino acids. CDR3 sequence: CASSSGQGHNSPLHF. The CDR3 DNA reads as TGCGCCAGCAGCTCGGGACAGGGGCATAATTCACCCCTCCACTTT.

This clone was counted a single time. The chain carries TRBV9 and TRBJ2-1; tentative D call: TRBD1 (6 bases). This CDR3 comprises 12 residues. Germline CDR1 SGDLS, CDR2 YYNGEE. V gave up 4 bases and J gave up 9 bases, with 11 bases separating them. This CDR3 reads CASSTSTGEQFF. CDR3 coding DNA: TGTGCCAGCAGCACCTCGACAGGTGAGCAGTTCTTC.

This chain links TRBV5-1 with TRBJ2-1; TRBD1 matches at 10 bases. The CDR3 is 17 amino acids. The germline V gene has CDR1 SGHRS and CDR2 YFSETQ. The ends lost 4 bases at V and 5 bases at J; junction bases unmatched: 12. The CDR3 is CASSRSAGTGDHNEQFF. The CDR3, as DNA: TGCGCCAGCAGCCGATCGGCCGGGACAGGGGATCACAATGAGCAGTTCTTC.

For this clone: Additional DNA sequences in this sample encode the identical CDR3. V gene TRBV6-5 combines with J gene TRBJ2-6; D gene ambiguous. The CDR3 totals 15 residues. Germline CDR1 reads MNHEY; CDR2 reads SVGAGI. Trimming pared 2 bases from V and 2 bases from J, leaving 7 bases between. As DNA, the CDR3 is TGTGCCAGCAGTTACCGAACGGCTGGGGCCAACGTCCTGACTTTC. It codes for CASSYRTAGANVLTF.

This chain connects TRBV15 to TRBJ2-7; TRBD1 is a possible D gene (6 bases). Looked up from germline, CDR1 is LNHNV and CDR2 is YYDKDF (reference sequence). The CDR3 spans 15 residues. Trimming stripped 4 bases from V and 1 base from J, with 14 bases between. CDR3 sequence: CATSNQKTGSYEQYF. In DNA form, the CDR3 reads TGTGCCACCAGCAACCAAAAGACAGGTTCCTACGAGCAGTACTTC.

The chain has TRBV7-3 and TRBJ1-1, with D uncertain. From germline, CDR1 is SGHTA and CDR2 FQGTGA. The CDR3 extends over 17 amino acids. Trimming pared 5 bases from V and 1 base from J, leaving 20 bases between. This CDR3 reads CASSRTHHKVTNTEAFF. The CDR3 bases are TGTGCCAGCAGCCGGACCCACCACAAGGTCACGAACACTGAAGCTTTCTTT. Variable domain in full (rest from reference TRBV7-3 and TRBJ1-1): GAGVSQTPSNKVTEKGKYVELRCDPISGHTALYWYRQSLGQGPEFLIYFQGTGAADDSGLPNDRFFAVRPEGSVSTLKIQRTERGDSAVYLCASSRTHHKVTNTEAFFGQGTRLTVV.

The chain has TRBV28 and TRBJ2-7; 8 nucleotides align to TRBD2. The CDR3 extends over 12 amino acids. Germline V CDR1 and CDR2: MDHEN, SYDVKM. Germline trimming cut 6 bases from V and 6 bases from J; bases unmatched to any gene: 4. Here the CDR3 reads CASRSGGREQYF. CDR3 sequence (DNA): TGTGCCAGCAGGTCGGGAGGGCGCGAGCAGTACTTC.

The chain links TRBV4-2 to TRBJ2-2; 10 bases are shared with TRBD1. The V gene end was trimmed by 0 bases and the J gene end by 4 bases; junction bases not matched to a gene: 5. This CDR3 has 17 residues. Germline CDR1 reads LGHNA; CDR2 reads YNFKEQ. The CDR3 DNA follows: TGTGCCAGCAGCCAAGAGTCTCGGGACAGGGGCACCGGGGAGCTGTTTTTT. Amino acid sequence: CASSQESRDRGTGELFF.

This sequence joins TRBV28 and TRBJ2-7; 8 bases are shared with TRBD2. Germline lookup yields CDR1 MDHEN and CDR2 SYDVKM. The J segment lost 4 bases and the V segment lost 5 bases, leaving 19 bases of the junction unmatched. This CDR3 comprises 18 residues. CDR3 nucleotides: TGTGCCAGCAGTCCCTCGCAGGGCCGGGGGGGGAGGGAATACGAGCAGTACTTC. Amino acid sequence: CASSPSQGRGGREYEQYF.

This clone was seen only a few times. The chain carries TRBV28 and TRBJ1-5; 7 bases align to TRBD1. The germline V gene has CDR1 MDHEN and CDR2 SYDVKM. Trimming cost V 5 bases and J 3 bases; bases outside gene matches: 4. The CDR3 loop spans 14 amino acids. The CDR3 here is CASSPDRANQPQHF. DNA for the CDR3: TGTGCCAGCAGTCCAGACAGGGCCAATCAGCCCCAGCATTTT.

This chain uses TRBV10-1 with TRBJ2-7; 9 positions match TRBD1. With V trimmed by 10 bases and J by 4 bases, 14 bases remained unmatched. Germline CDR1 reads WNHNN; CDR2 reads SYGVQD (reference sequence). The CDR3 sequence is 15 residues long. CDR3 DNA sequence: TGCGCCACCCGAGCCGGGACAGGGTTAGGGTACGAGCAGTACTTC. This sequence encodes CATRAGTGLGYEQYF.

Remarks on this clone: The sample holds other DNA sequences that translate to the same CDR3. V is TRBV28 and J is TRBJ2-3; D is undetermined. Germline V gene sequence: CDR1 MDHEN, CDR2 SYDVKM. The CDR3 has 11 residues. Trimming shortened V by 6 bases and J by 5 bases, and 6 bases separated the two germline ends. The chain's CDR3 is CASRTIDTQYF. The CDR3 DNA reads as TGTGCCAGCAGGACGATAGATACGCAGTATTTT.

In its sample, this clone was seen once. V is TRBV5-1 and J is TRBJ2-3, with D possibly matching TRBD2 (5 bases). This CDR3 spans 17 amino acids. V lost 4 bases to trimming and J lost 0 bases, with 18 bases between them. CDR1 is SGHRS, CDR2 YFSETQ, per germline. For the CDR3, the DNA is TGCGCCAGCAGCCCGCGGGCCTCAACCTTTAGCACAGATACGCAGTATTTT. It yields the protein CASSPRASTFSTDTQYF. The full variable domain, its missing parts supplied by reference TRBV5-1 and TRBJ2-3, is KAGVTQTPRYLIKTRGQQVTLSCSPISGHRSVSWYQQTPGQGLQFLFEYFSETQRNKGNFPGRFSGRQFSNSRSEMNVSTLELGDSALYLCASSPRASTFSTDTQYFGPGTRLTVL.

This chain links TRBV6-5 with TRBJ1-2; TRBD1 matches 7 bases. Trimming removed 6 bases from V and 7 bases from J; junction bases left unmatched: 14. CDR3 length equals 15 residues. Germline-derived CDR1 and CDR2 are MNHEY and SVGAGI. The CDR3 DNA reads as TGTGCCAGCAGCAAACGACAGGGCCCTTGGGGTGGCTACACCTTC. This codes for CASSKRQGPWGGYTF.

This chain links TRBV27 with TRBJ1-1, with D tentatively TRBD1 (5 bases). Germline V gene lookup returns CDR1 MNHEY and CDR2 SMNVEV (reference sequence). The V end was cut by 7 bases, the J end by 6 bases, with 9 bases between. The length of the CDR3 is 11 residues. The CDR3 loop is CASKRDSEAFF. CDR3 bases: TGTGCCAGCAAACGGGACTCTGAAGCTTTCTTT.

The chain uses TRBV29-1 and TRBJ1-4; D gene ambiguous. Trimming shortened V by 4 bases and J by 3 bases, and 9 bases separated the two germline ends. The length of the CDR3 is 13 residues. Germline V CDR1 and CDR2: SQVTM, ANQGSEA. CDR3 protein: CSVVKGSNEKLFF. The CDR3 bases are TGCAGCGTTGTGAAGGGTTCTAATGAAAAACTGTTTTTT. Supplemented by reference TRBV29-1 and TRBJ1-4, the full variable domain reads SAVISQKPSRDICQRGTSLTIQCQVDSQVTMMFWYRQQPGQSLTLIATANQGSEATYESGFVIDKFPISRPNLTFSTLTVSNMSPEDSSIYLCSVVKGSNEKLFFGSGTQLSVL.

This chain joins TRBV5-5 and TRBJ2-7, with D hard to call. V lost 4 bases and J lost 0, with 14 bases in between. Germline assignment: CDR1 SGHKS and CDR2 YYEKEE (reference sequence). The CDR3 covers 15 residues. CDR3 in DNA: TGTGCCAGCAGCCCTAGGGCGGAGAACTCCTACGAGCAGTACTTC. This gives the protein CASSPRAENSYEQYF.

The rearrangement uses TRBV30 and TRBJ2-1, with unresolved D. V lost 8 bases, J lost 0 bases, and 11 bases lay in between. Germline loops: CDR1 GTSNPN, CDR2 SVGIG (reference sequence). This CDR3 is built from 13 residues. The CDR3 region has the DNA TGTGCCGCGAGCGAGAGCTCCTACAATGAGCAGTTCTTC. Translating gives CAASESSYNEQFF. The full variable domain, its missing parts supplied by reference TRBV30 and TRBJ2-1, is SQTIHQWPATLVQPVGSPLSLECTVEGTSNPNLYWYRQAAGRGLQLLFYSVGIGQISSEVPQNLSASRPQDRQFILSSKKLLLSDSGFYLCAASESSYNEQFFGPGTRLTVL.

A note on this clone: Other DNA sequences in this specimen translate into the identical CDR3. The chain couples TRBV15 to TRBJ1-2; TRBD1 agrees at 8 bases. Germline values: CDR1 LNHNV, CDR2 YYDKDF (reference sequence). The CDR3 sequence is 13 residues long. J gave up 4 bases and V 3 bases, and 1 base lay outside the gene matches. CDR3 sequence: CATSRDRAYGYTF. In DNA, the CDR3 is TGTGCCACCAGCAGGGACAGGGCCTATGGCTACACCTTC.

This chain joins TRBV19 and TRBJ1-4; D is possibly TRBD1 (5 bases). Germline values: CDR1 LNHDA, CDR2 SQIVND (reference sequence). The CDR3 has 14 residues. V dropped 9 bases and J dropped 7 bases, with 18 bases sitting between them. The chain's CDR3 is CASLSGRVGEKLFF. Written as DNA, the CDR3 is TGTGCCAGCCTCTCGGGCAGGGTCGGTGAAAAACTGTTTTTT.

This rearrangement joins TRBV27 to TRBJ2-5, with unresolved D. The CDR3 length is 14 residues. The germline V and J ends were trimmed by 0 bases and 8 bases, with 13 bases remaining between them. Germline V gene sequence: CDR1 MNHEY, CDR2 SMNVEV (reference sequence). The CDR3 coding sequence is TGTGCCAGCAGTTTATCCCCCTCGATCGGTACCCAGTACTTC. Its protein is CASSLSPSIGTQYF.

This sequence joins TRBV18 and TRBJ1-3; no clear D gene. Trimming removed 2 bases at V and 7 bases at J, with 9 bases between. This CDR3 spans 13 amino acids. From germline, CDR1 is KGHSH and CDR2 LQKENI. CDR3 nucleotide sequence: TGTGCCAGCTCACCAAACAGTGTGAACACCATATATTTT. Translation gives CASSPNSVNTIYF.

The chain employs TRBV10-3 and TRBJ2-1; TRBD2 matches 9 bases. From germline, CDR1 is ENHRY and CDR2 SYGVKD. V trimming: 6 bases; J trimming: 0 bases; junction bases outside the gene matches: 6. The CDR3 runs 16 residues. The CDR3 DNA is TGTGCCATCAGGGCTAGCGGGGTCAGCTCCTACAATGAGCAGTTCTTC. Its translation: CAIRASGVSSYNEQFF.

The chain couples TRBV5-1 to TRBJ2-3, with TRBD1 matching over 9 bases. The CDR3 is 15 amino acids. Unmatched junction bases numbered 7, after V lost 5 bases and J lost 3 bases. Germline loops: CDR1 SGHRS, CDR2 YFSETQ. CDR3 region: CASSSQGASTDTQYF. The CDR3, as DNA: TGCGCCAGCAGTTCACAGGGGGCCTCTACAGATACGCAGTATTTT.

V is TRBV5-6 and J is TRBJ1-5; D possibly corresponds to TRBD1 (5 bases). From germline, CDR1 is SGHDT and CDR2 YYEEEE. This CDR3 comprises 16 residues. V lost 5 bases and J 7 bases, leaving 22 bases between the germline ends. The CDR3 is CASSHSGAGPWQPQHF. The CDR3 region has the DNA TGTGCCAGCAGTCACTCCGGGGCAGGTCCATGGCAGCCCCAGCATTTT.

This CDR3 is CASSQGATTGEQFF. As DNA, the CDR3 is TGTGCCAGCAGCCAAGGGGCTACCACAGGTGAGCAGTTCTTC. The rearrangement links TRBV14 to TRBJ2-1; D might be TRBD1 (5 bases). This CDR3 region has 14 residues. V lost 1 base and J 9 bases, leaving 13 bases between the germline ends. Germline V gene data show CDR1 as SGHDN and CDR2 as FVKESK. The full variable domain, in which reference TRBV14 and TRBJ2-1 provide the parts outside the CDR3, is EAGVTQFPSHSVIEKGQTVTLRCDPISGHDNLYWYRRVMGKEIKFLLHFVKESKQDESGMPNNRFLAERTGGTYSTLKVQPAELEDSGVYFCASSQGATTGEQFFGPGTRLTVL.

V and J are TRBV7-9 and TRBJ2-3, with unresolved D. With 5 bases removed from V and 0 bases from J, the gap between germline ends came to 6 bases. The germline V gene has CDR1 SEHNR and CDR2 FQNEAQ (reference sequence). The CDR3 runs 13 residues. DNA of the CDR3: TGTGCCAGCAGCGGATTAAGCACAGATACGCAGTATTTT. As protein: CASSGLSTDTQYF. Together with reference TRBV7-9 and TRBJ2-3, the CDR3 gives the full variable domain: DTGVSQNPRHKITKRGQNVTFRCDPISEHNRLYWYRQTLGQGPEFLTYFQNEAQLEKSRLLSDRFSAERPKGSFSTLEIQRTEQGDSAMYLCASSGLSTDTQYFGPGTRLTVL.